This is a list of T cell receptor beta chains from one sample in a study of blood T cell repertoires in COVID-19. Profiled with immunoSEQ multiplex PCR; TCRdb holds only in-frame clones, not every one. Of roughly 300,000 clones in the sample, 90% were seen once. The specimen was peripheral blood. The source is a woman aged 25 to 45 with COVID-19, enrolled during active disease. The CDR3 runs from the conserved cysteine through the conserved F or W. The D gene is left open where the match is weak. Rows give clone size only sometimes, using once, few, many, or a class for an expanded clone.

J: TRBJ2-7; V: TRBV5-4; D: -; size: -; DNA: TGTGCCAGCAGCTTGACCCTGGCGGGCGAGCAGTACTTC; CDR3: CASSLTLAGEQYF
J: TRBJ2-1; V: TRBV13; D: TRBD2; size: -; DNA: TGTGCCAGCAGCTTCGCACTAGCGGGAGGTAATGAGCAGTTCTTC; CDR3: CASSFALAGGNEQFF
J: TRBJ1-2; V: TRBV6-5; D: -; size: -; DNA: TGTGCCAGCAGTCCCCACCAGGGGTTTAACTATGGCTACACCTTC; CDR3: CASSPHQGFNYGYTF
J: TRBJ2-2; V: TRBV7-3; D: TRBD2; size: -; DNA: TGTGCCAGCAGCTTAGGGGTTAGCGGGGACACCGGGGAGCTGTTTTTT; CDR3: CASSLGVSGDTGELFF
J: TRBJ2-7; V: TRBV12-3/TRBV12-4; D: TRBD2; size: -; DNA: TGTGCCAGCGGGGGGGGTCTCTCCTACGAGCAGTACTTC; CDR3: CASGGGLSYEQYF
J: TRBJ2-7; V: TRBV29-1; D: TRBD1; size: few; DNA: TGCAGCGTTGCCGCCGGGACAGGGGGGAACGAGCAGTACTTC; CDR3: CSVAAGTGGNEQYF
J: TRBJ2-3; V: TRBV5-1; D: TRBD2; size: -; DNA: TGCGCCAGCAGCCTCTTAGCGGGAGTCTCAGATACGCAGTATTTT; CDR3: CASSLLAGVSDTQYF
J: TRBJ2-3; V: TRBV3-1/TRBV3-2; D: -; size: -; DNA: TGTGCCAGCAGCCAGGCTAGCCCCCCAGATACGCAGTATTTT; CDR3: CASSQASPPDTQYF
J: TRBJ1-2; V: TRBV5-6; D: -; size: -; DNA: TGTGCCAGCAGCGGCCGGGACTCCTCCTATGGCTACACCTTC; CDR3: CASSGRDSSYGYTF
J: TRBJ2-6; V: TRBV6-4; D: -; size: -; DNA: TGTGCCAGCAGTGACAGGGGCTCTGGGGCCAACGTCCTGACTTTC; CDR3: CASSDRGSGANVLTF
J: TRBJ2-6; V: TRBV10-3; D: TRBD1; size: -; DNA: TGTGCCATCAAACGAGGTGGCGGACAGGGCATCTCTGGGGCCAACGTCCTGACTTTC; CDR3: CAIKRGGGQGISGANVLTF
J: TRBJ1-1; V: TRBV5-8; D: -; size: -; DNA: TGTGCCAGCAGCTTGTTCCAGGTGAACACTGAAGCTTTCTTT; CDR3: CASSLFQVNTEAFF
J: TRBJ2-7; V: TRBV5-1; D: TRBD1; size: -; DNA: TGCGCCAGCAGCTTGCTTTGGGGACAGGGGTTCGACGAGCAGTACTTC; CDR3: CASSLLWGQGFDEQYF
J: TRBJ1-5; V: TRBV27; D: TRBD1; size: -; DNA: TGTGCCAGCAGTTTTGACAGGGCCAATCAGCCCCAGCATTTT; CDR3: CASSFDRANQPQHF
J: TRBJ2-1; V: TRBV23-1; D: -; size: -; DNA: TGCGCCAGCAGTCCCCTCTTTGGGACACCCCGTTCTTTCTTC; CDR3: CASSPLFGTPRSFF
J: TRBJ2-6; V: TRBV27; D: -; size: -; DNA: TGTGCCAGCAGTTCATTGGCATCTGGGGCCAACGTCCTGACTTTC; CDR3: CASSSLASGANVLTF
J: TRBJ1-1; V: TRBV7-3; D: TRBD1; size: -; DNA: TGTGCCAGCAGCTTATCGACAGGGGGTAACACTGAAGCTTTCTTT; CDR3: CASSLSTGGNTEAFF
J: TRBJ2-5; V: TRBV7-9; D: TRBD1; size: -; DNA: TGTGCCAGCAGCTTAGTCAACAGGGGGCAAGAGACCCAGTACTTC; CDR3: CASSLVNRGQETQYF
J: TRBJ2-7; V: TRBV10-3; D: -; size: -; DNA: TGTGCCATCAGTTCATTAGGGGTCGAGCAGTACTTC; CDR3: CAISSLGVEQYF
J: TRBJ2-3; V: TRBV11-2; D: -; size: few; DNA: TGTGCCAGCAGCTTAGGTGGAGGGGCCCTGGATACGCAGTATTTT; CDR3: CASSLGGGALDTQYF
J: TRBJ1-1; V: TRBV27; D: -; size: -; DNA: TGTGCCAGCAGTCTTCAGACAGGGAACACTGAAGCTTTCTTT; CDR3: CASSLQTGNTEAFF
J: TRBJ1-3; V: TRBV3-1/TRBV3-2; D: -; size: few; DNA: TGTGCCAGCAGCCAACACTCTGGAAACACCATATATTTT; CDR3: CASSQHSGNTIYF
J: TRBJ2-7; V: TRBV28; D: -; size: -; DNA: TGTGCCAGCAGCCGCTACGAGCAGTACTTC; CDR3: CASSRYEQYF
J: TRBJ2-5; V: TRBV2; D: -; size: -; DNA: TGTGCCAGCATGACTAGTTTGGAAGAGACCCAGTACTTC; CDR3: CASMTSLEETQYF
J: TRBJ2-7; V: TRBV5-1; D: -; size: -; DNA: TGCGCCAGCAGTCCTCTAGGGGGACGCTTCTACGAGCAGTACTTC; CDR3: CASSPLGGRFYEQYF
J: TRBJ2-1; V: TRBV19; D: TRBD2; size: -; DNA: TGTGCCAGTAGTCCCCGGACTAGCAGCAATGAGCAGTTCTTC; CDR3: CASSPRTSSNEQFF
J: TRBJ2-2; V: TRBV5-1; D: TRBD2; size: -; DNA: TGCGCCAGCAGCTTTACGCTTAGCGGGAGACGCGACACCGGGGAGCTGTTTTTT; CDR3: CASSFTLSGRRDTGELFF
J: TRBJ1-5; V: TRBV30; D: -; size: -; DNA: TGTGCCTGGAGCGACGGGAGCAATCAGCCCCAGCATTTT; CDR3: CAWSDGSNQPQHF
J: TRBJ2-3; V: TRBV28; D: -; size: few; DNA: TGTGCCAGCAGTTCGCCGGGAGAGGGCACAGATACGCAGTATTTT; CDR3: CASSSPGEGTDTQYF
J: TRBJ1-5; V: TRBV2; D: -; size: -; DNA: TGTGCCAGCAGTGAAGGGACAGTTACTCAACAGCCCCAGCATTTT; CDR3: CASSEGTVTQQPQHF
J: TRBJ1-1; V: TRBV7-3; D: TRBD1; size: -; DNA: TGTGCCAGCAGCCCAACCCGGACAGGCGGTGCTTTCTTT; CDR3: CASSPTRTGGAFF
J: TRBJ2-5; V: TRBV5-1; D: -; size: -; DNA: TGCGCCAGCTCTGACTACCAAGAGACCCAGTACTTC; CDR3: CASSDYQETQYF
J: TRBJ2-5; V: TRBV5-4; D: TRBD2; size: -; DNA: TGTGCCAGCAGCGGCAGACTAGCGGGCGACCAAGAGACCCAGTACTTC; CDR3: CASSGRLAGDQETQYF
J: TRBJ2-1; V: TRBV29-1; D: TRBD2; size: -; DNA: TGCAGCGTGGGACTAGCGGGAGGAAGAAATGAGCAGTTCTTC; CDR3: CSVGLAGGRNEQFF
J: TRBJ2-7; V: TRBV24-1; D: TRBD1; size: -; DNA: TGTGCCACCTCACGGGACAGTCTTGACGAGCAGTACTTC; CDR3: CATSRDSLDEQYF
J: TRBJ2-7; V: TRBV27; D: -; size: -; DNA: TGTGCCAGCAGGCCTGCGATCGGGGAGGCCTACGAGCAGTACTTC; CDR3: CASRPAIGEAYEQYF
J: TRBJ1-3; V: TRBV6-5; D: TRBD1; size: -; DNA: TGTGCCAGCAGTTACCGAGACAGGGTTGGAAACACCATATATTTT; CDR3: CASSYRDRVGNTIYF
J: TRBJ2-1; V: TRBV5-1; D: -; size: -; DNA: TGCGCCAGCAGCTTGCCCGGGGTCTATGAGCAGTTCTTC; CDR3: CASSLPGVYEQFF
J: TRBJ1-2; V: TRBV21-1; D: -; size: -; DNA: TGTGCCAGCAGCCCAATGGAAGGGGCCGGCTACACCTTC; CDR3: CASSPMEGAGYTF
J: TRBJ2-7; V: TRBV19; D: -; size: -; DNA: TGTGCCAGTAGTATCCCCCCAGTACCCTACGAGCAGTACTTC; CDR3: CASSIPPVPYEQYF
J: TRBJ1-6; V: TRBV19; D: -; size: -; DNA: TGTGCCAGTAGTATCGGAAGGGGTTCACCCCTCCACTTT; CDR3: CASSIGRGSPLHF
J: TRBJ2-5; V: TRBV5-6; D: TRBD2; size: -; DNA: TGTGCCAGCAGCTTGGGGGCTAGCGGGAGGAGGAGGGAAGAGACCCAGTACTTC; CDR3: CASSLGASGRRREETQYF
J: TRBJ1-1; V: TRBV27; D: -; size: -; DNA: TGTGCCAGCAGTTTGACAGGACCGAACACTGAAGCTTTCTTT; CDR3: CASSLTGPNTEAFF
J: TRBJ1-5; V: TRBV10-3; D: -; size: -; DNA: TGTGCCATCAGTGAGTGGATCGGGGATAGCAATCAGCCCCAGCATTTT; CDR3: CAISEWIGDSNQPQHF
J: TRBJ1-1; V: TRBV5-1; D: TRBD1; size: -; DNA: TGCGCCAGCAGCCCGGGGGACAGGGAGGACACTGAAGCTTTCTTT; CDR3: CASSPGDREDTEAFF